Below, one T cell receptor beta chain is given with its context. Its antigen is currently not known. No clone much larger than this one lies a single base away; base qualities are absent. The source of the sample is a study of shared clonotypes between healthy human individuals (dated by TCRdb to the early 2020s). At the level of the whole study: A few men and a couple of women, aged 18 to 49 years, made up the cohort. For each donor, CD4 naive and CD4 memory were each given three plates, CD8 naive was given two plates, and CD8 memory was given one plate. To increase sequencing depth and limit assay-specific biases, different laboratories used diverse techniques to prepare libraries and sequence TCR repertoires. To estimate repertoire size and how much clonotype sharing occurs between individuals, the study deeply sequenced the blood TCR repertoires of five or six healthy adults. Leukapheresis yielded between about 0.85 and 10 billion PBMCs per donor.

TCR CDR3 regions were amplified from genomic DNA by multiplex PCR using the deep immunoSEQ assay. Extracted genomic DNA from each cell subset was spread evenly across all wells of several immunoSEQ 96-well plates, with each plate serving as a replicate. For sorted subsets, roughly 0.2 ug genomic DNA, equal to 30,000 to 35,000 T cell genomes, was loaded into each replicate PCR. Purified libraries were quantified with a Qubit 3.0 fluorometer, sized on a Bioanalyzer 2100, and re-quantified with the KAPA Library Quantification kit. Every immunoSEQ 96-well plate was sequenced on a dedicated single-read 150-cycle Illumina NextSeq 550 flow cell. The paper's processing steps were these. The immunoSEQ output contained only junctional sequences without quality scores, so filtering could not match that applied to full-length reads. To assign V/J genes and CDR3, sequences were annotated using PyIR, a Python wrapper for IgBLAST v1.9, with IMGT germline references. Reads with weak V/J assignments (E-value above 1e-6), missing CDR3, stop codons, out-of-frame junctions, or ambiguous translated residues were removed. V3J clonotypes were defined as sequences sharing an identical inferred V gene, J gene, and CDR3 amino acid sequence. The percentage overlap between two repertoires was calculated by dividing the number of shared unique clonotypes by the size of the smaller repertoire. Richness of each repertoire was evaluated using RTK rarefaction, the Chao1 estimator, and Recon v2.1 estimates of unobserved clonotypes. Generation probabilities for all TCRbeta clonotypes obtained by the gDNA method from several donors were computed using OLGA. In TCRdb, the immuneACCESS table is reduced to in-frame sequences with V and J assigned. These tables do not hold every clone; where another copy was compared, an unresolved V gene accounts for under half, and the others remain unexplained. V and J calls and clone size come straight from that table; D and trimming were deduced from the DNA. Here the sample has 1.6 million or so clones; approximately 98.5% occur a single time. The biggest ten clones account for around 0.38% of the sample.

The donors were healthy, HIV-negative adults with no recently reported acute infections or vaccinations. Every donor was a Caucasian adult residing in Nashville, Tennessee, USA. Magnetic negative selection was used to enrich CD4+ T cells, after which naive cells were positively selected on CD45RA and the negative fraction became the memory subset. Blood was collected by leukapheresis, and PBMCs were isolated by Ficoll-Histopaque density gradient centrifugation and then cryopreserved in liquid nitrogen vapor phase. Purity and quantity of every magnetically sorted T cell population were checked by analytical flow cytometry. Each sorted fraction had its genomic DNA isolated and then quantified by UV absorbance on a Nanodrop 2000c. The CDR3 runs 14 amino acids, cysteine and phenylalanine included. Only the CDR3 DNA stays, 42 bases, in frame from base 1. According to the germline V gene, CDR1 reads MDHEN and CDR2 reads SYDVKM. Trimming costs V 5 bases and J 4 bases, and their ends lie 14 bases apart.

Overall study outcomes, separate from this receptor: The genetic and exposure-history diversity represented was limited by the small number of donors. Sampling was limited to blood, and TCR repertoires in tissue likely differ from TCR repertoires in blood. Estimated clonotype richness was generally larger for naive than for memory subsets. Even with the large sequencing depth, rarefaction of the sorted-subset datasets indicated that sequencing was incomplete. Across a handful of donors, approximately 5% of naive CD4, roughly 3.5% of naive CD8, roughly 2.2% of memory CD4, and approximately 0.4% of memory CD8 clonotypes were shared. Pairwise subsampling indicated that sequencing depth was expected to affect the degree of clonotype sharing among donors. Compared with non-shared clonotypes, the clonotypes found in all four sorted-subset donors had higher generation probabilities.

The receptor's source is a man aged 30-40 years in good health. Sequencing was done on a sample of naive CD4+ T cells sorted from blood. Sample cell subset or site, as interpreted from the label and publication: CD45RA+ positively selected. This chain is built from TRBV28 and TRBJ1-2; confidence is insufficient to name the D gene. The CDR3 is CASSRERAGYGYTF. At the DNA level, the sequence is TGTGCCAGCAGTAGGGAGAGAGCAGGCTATGGCTACACCTTC.